The 32 T cell receptor beta chains below all came from one sample that was sequenced in a study of cytomegalovirus exposure and HLA in healthy donors. Researchers ran the PCR with 60 Vbeta and 13 Jbeta primers. The protocol was immunoSEQ multiplex PCR, while the TCRdb copy is restricted to in-frame clones and leaves out a portion. The table lists some 130,000 clones, with over 1.5% in the top ten. The specimen sequenced was PBMCs. Receptors were obtained from a man aged 18 to 30 in good health and CMV-seronegative.

This chain links TRBV29-1 with TRBJ2-2; D unresolved. This CDR3 contains 12 residues. V was shortened by 0 bases and J by 5 bases, with 4 bases between the two germline ends. Germline V gives CDR1 SQVTM, CDR2 ANQGSEA. The CDR3 loop reads CSVEDQTGELFF. CDR3 DNA: TGCAGCGTTGAAGATCAAACCGGGGAGCTGTTTTTT.

The genes are TRBV27 and TRBJ1-1, with D tentatively TRBD1 (5 bases). CDR3 size: 16 residues. Trimming stripped 5 bases from V and 1 base from J, with 17 bases between. Germline CDR1 is MNHEY and CDR2 is SMNVEV (reference sequence). CDR3 in amino acids: CASSPLGQGRNTEAFF. DNA for the CDR3: TGTGCCAGCAGTCCGCTCGGGCAGGGTCGGAACACTGAAGCTTTCTTT.

J is TRBJ1-6 and V is TRBV5-4; 10 nucleotides line up with TRBD1. Germline V lookup: CDR1 SGHNT, CDR2 YYREEE (reference sequence). V trimming: 4 bases; J trimming: 0 bases; junction bases outside the gene matches: 7. The length of the CDR3 is 18 residues. The CDR3 region is CASSIEDRGSSYNSPLHF. Here the CDR3 DNA reads TGTGCCAGCAGCATCGAGGACAGGGGGAGCTCCTATAATTCACCCCTCCACTTT.

The chain has TRBV6-1 and TRBJ1-2; 8 nucleotides match TRBD1. V gave up 10 bases and J gave up 7 bases; unmatched junction bases: 8. Germline V lookup: CDR1 MNHNS, CDR2 SASEGT. CDR3 size: 12 residues. The CDR3 sequence is CAIGQGFSGYTF. Here the CDR3 DNA reads TGTGCCATTGGACAGGGTTTCTCTGGCTACACCTTC.

The rearrangement links TRBV25-1 to TRBJ1-5; possibly TRBD1 for D (6 bases). Trimming cost V 6 bases and J 2 bases, with 11 bases left between them. CDR1 is MGHDK, CDR2 SYGVNS, per germline. CDR3 length: 14 amino acids. The CDR3, as DNA: TGTGCCAGCAGGGACAGTCGAGGCAATCAGCCCCAGCATTTT. Its protein product is CASRDSRGNQPQHF.

The V call is TRBV9, the J call TRBJ2-2; D unclear. Between the trimmed V and J ends, which lost 0 bases and 6 bases, there was a span of 9 bases. This CDR3 spans 14 amino acids. Looked up from germline, CDR1 is SGDLS and CDR2 is YYNGEE. The CDR3 loop reads CASSVAQSSGELFF. In nucleotides, the CDR3 is TGTGCCAGCAGCGTAGCCCAGTCCTCCGGGGAGCTGTTTTTT.

The genes are TRBV11-2 and TRBJ1-1; D possibly corresponds to TRBD1 (5 bases). V was pared by 1 base and J by 5 bases, with 8 bases between. The CDR3 consists of 13 residues. Germline V CDR1 and CDR2: SGHAT, FQNNGV. The DNA for the CDR3 is TGTGCCAGCAGCTTAGTAGGGGTTACTGAAGCTTTCTTT. This encodes CASSLVGVTEAFF.

As DNA, the CDR3 is TGTGCCAGCAGCTTAGTAACGAGCGGGGAGACCCAGTACTTC. It translates to CASSLVTSGETQYF. The rearrangement uses TRBV7-2 and TRBJ2-5; the D gene is possibly TRBD2 (6 bases). Germline V gene data show CDR1 as SGHTA and CDR2 as FQGNSA. CDR3 size: 14 residues. V lost 1 base and J 5 bases, leaving 11 bases between the germline ends.

The rearrangement uses TRBV18 and TRBJ1-5; no clear D. Germline lookup yields CDR1 KGHSH and CDR2 LQKENI. The V gene lost 3 bases and the J gene lost 6 bases, with 12 bases spanning the gap. The CDR3 extends over 14 amino acids. CDR3 in DNA: TGTGCCAGCTCACCGGAGACTATCGGTCAGCCCCAGCATTTT. It is translated as CASSPETIGQPQHF.

The chain combines TRBV10-3 with TRBJ1-3, with TRBD1 matching over 7 bases. Looked up from germline, CDR1 is ENHRY and CDR2 is SYGVKD. V was clipped by 7 bases and J by 3 bases; unmatched bases: 6. This CDR3 region has 14 residues. The CDR3 here is CAITGDSLGNTIYF. The CDR3, as DNA: TGTGCCATCACGGGGGACAGCCTTGGAAACACCATATATTTT.

The V gene is TRBV7-9, the J gene TRBJ1-1; no firm D call. Deletions cut 8 bases from V and 3 bases from J, with 19 bases between. The CDR3 is 15 amino acids. In germline, CDR1 is SEHNR, CDR2 FQNEAQ (reference sequence). CDR3 DNA sequence: TGTGCCAGCCAAACTCCACTTCACCGGGACACTGAAGCTTTCTTT. Translated, it gives CASQTPLHRDTEAFF.

The chain combines TRBV29-1 with TRBJ2-2; D remains ambiguous. With 4 bases removed from V and 7 bases from J, the gap between germline ends came to 13 bases. The CDR3 contains 13 residues. Germline V gene data show CDR1 as SQVTM and CDR2 as ANQGSEA. CDR3: CSVGRLGDGELFF. CDR3 DNA: TGCAGCGTTGGCCGACTTGGAGACGGGGAGCTGTTTTTT.

The rearrangement uses TRBV6-1 and TRBJ2-7; 10 bases are a match to TRBD1. The CDR3 is made up of 13 amino acids. V lost 8 bases to trimming and J lost 4 bases; unmatched junction nucleotides: 5. The germline V gene has CDR1 MNHNS and CDR2 SASEGT. The CDR3 sequence is CASGRTGGYEQYF. The CDR3 DNA reads TGTGCCAGCGGGCGGACAGGGGGGTACGAGCAGTACTTC.

This chain connects TRBV19 to TRBJ2-5; maybe TRBD1 (5 bases). V shed 5 bases and J shed 3 bases, with 10 bases lying between them. CDR3 length equals 13 residues. CDR1 and CDR2 (germline): LNHDA, SQIVND (reference sequence). CDR3 in amino acids: CASSADTEETQYF. The CDR3 DNA reads TGTGCCAGTAGTGCGGACACCGAAGAGACCCAGTACTTC.

The chain employs TRBV5-1 and TRBJ2-5, with TRBD2 matching over 13 bases. The J call is in doubt because the DNA end fits TRBJ2-7 better. The CDR3 runs to 14 residues. Germline V gene data show CDR1 as SGHRS and CDR2 as YFSETQ. CDR3 sequence: CASSPTSGGDEQYF. Here the CDR3 DNA reads TGCGCCAGCAGCCCTACTAGCGGGGGGGACGAGCAGTACTTC.

CDR3 residues: CASSLAGRGANSYEQYF. Written as DNA, the CDR3 is TGCGCCAGCAGCTTGGCCGGGAGGGGGGCCAACTCCTACGAGCAGTACTTC. This chain joins TRBV5-1 and TRBJ2-7; 8 bases are shared with TRBD2. The germline V gene has CDR1 SGHRS and CDR2 YFSETQ. The V segment lost 0 bases and the J segment 0 bases; nucleotides outside the gene matches: 8. CDR3 length: 17 residues.

V is TRBV5-5 and J is TRBJ1-4; 7 positions match TRBD1. This CDR3 is 15 amino acids long. V lost 2 bases and J lost 8; bases outside the gene matches: 9. CDR1 SGHKS and CDR2 YYEKEE come from the germline V gene (reference sequence). The CDR3 nucleotides read TGTGCCAGCAGCTTAGGTGCGACAGGGAGGGAAAAACTGTTTTTT. Translating it yields CASSLGATGREKLFF.

The gene calls are TRBV9 and TRBJ2-7, with 11 nucleotides matching TRBD1. With 3 bases clipped from V and 4 bases from J, the junction kept 6 bases outside the gene matches. CDR3 length: 15 residues. Germline-derived CDR1 and CDR2 are SGDLS and YYNGEE. CDR3 sequence (DNA): TGTGCCAGCAGCGGGACAGGGGGCGAGTATTACGAGCAGTACTTC. It encodes CASSGTGGEYYEQYF. The variable domain in full, completed from reference TRBV9 and TRBJ2-7, reads DSGVTQTPKHLITATGQRVTLRCSPRSGDLSVYWYQQSLDQGLQFLIQYYNGEERAKGNILERFSAQQFPDLHSELNLSSLELGDSALYFCASSGTGGEYYEQYFGPGTRLTVT.

V usage is TRBV9 and J usage is TRBJ2-7; the match to TRBD1 covers 9 bases. Unmatched junction bases numbered 10, after V lost 0 bases and J lost 12 bases. Germline CDR1 and CDR2: SGDLS and YYNGEE. CDR3 length: 14 residues. In DNA form, the CDR3 reads TGTGCCAGCAGCGTAGGATCCGGGGACAGGGAAACGTACTTC. Translation: CASSVGSGDRETYF.

This chain uses TRBV28 with TRBJ2-2; 9 nucleotides align to TRBD1. J lost 3 bases, V lost 7 bases, and 6 bases had no gene match. The germline gives CDR1 MDHEN, CDR2 SYDVKM. This CDR3 has 15 amino acids. The DNA for the CDR3 is TGTGCCAGCACCCCCGGGGACAGGGACACCGGGGAGCTGTTTTTT. Its translation is CASTPGDRDTGELFF.

The chain carries TRBV10-3 and TRBJ2-5; D possibly corresponds to TRBD1 (7 bases). The germline gives CDR1 ENHRY, CDR2 SYGVKD. This CDR3 is 13 amino acids long. V lost 4 bases and J 3 bases, leaving 9 bases between the germline ends. DNA for the CDR3: TGTGCCATCAGTGCCAGGGGGGAAGAGACCCAGTACTTC. The encoded protein is CAISARGEETQYF.

V gene TRBV7-9 combines with J gene TRBJ1-4; possibly TRBD1 for D (6 bases). The CDR3 has 15 amino acids. Germline CDR1 reads SEHNR; CDR2 reads FQNEAQ (reference sequence). Trimming removed 4 bases from V and 8 bases from J, with 17 bases in between. The CDR3 reads CASSSPSDSGEKLFF. The CDR3 region has the DNA TGTGCCAGCAGCTCCCCCTCGGACAGCGGCGAAAAACTGTTTTTT. The full variable domain, its missing parts supplied by reference TRBV7-9 and TRBJ1-4, is DTGVSQNPRHKITKRGQNVTFRCDPISEHNRLYWYRQTLGQGPEFLTYFQNEAQLEKSRLLSDRFSAERPKGSFSTLEIQRTEQGDSAMYLCASSSPSDSGEKLFFGSGTQLSVL.

The V gene is TRBV6-5, the J gene TRBJ2-7; 7 bases line up with TRBD2. CDR1 and CDR2 from the germline V gene are MNHEY and SVGAGI. This CDR3 comprises 14 residues. V shed 0 bases, J shed 2 bases, and the junction held 1 base outside the gene matches. CDR3 nucleotides: TGTGCCAGCAGTTACTCGGGAGGGCCCTACGAGCAGTACTTC. Protein: CASSYSGGPYEQYF.

The J gene is TRBJ2-5, the V gene TRBV6-5; D gene unclear. CDR3 length: 11 residues. V was clipped by 8 bases and J by 2 bases, with 6 bases between them. From germline, CDR1 is MNHEY and CDR2 SVGAGI. The CDR3 protein is CASSQQETQYF. The DNA of the CDR3 is TGTGCCAGCTCGCAGCAAGAGACCCAGTACTTC.

CDR3 in amino acids: CASSYARTGEGGLFF. The CDR3 nucleotides are TGTGCCAGCAGTTATGCACGGACAGGGGAGGGCGGACTGTTTTTT. This chain connects TRBV6-5 to TRBJ1-4, with 9 bases matching TRBD1. Trimming cost V 3 bases and J 13 bases; bases outside gene matches: 12. This CDR3 contains 15 residues. The germline V gene encodes CDR1 MNHEY and CDR2 SVGAGI.

This sequence joins TRBV7-2 and TRBJ2-1; D call uncertain. V dropped 4 bases and J dropped 5 bases, with 6 bases sitting between them. Germline values: CDR1 SGHTA, CDR2 FQGNSA. The CDR3 has 12 residues. Written as DNA, the CDR3 is TGTGCCAGCAGCTGGCCCAACAATGAGCAGTTCTTC. Protein: CASSWPNNEQFF.

The chain has TRBV28 and TRBJ1-3; D is undetermined. Between the trimmed V and J ends, which lost 6 bases and 3 bases, there was a span of 9 bases. The CDR3 sequence is 13 residues long. The germline V gene encodes CDR1 MDHEN and CDR2 SYDVKM. CDR3 in DNA: TGTGCCAGCAGCCGGGGAGATGGAAACACCATATATTTT. This translates into CASSRGDGNTIYF.

This chain connects TRBV7-9 to TRBJ1-5; D unclear. The germline V and J ends were trimmed by 3 bases and 4 bases, with 10 bases remaining between them. In germline, CDR1 is SEHNR, CDR2 FQNEAQ (reference sequence). This CDR3 has 14 amino acids. This chain's CDR3 is CASSFGGPNQPQHF. CDR3 nucleotide sequence: TGTGCCAGCAGCTTCGGCGGCCCTAATCAGCCCCAGCATTTT.

V and J are TRBV9 and TRBJ2-7; 9 nucleotides line up with TRBD1. The CDR3 consists of 17 residues. Germline V gene data show CDR1 as SGDLS and CDR2 as YYNGEE. V was clipped by 3 bases and J by 3 bases; unmatched bases: 13. CDR3 loop: CASSASGTGKSNYEQYF. CDR3 sequence (DNA): TGTGCCAGCAGCGCCTCCGGGACAGGGAAAAGTAACTACGAGCAGTACTTC.

V gene TRBV5-4 combines with J gene TRBJ2-5, with TRBD2 identical over 10 bases. The J call may be mistaken, given a closer DNA end match to TRBJ2-7. This CDR3 has 17 residues. Germline CDR1 reads SGHNT; CDR2 reads YYREEE (reference sequence). The CDR3 sequence is CASSKPSPGLASYEQYF. DNA for the CDR3: TGTGCCAGCAGCAAGCCATCCCCGGGACTAGCGTCCTACGAGCAGTACTTC.

The chain uses TRBV18 and TRBJ1-2; 10 bases match TRBD1. The V gene's germline CDR1 is KGHSH and CDR2 LQKENI. V lost 3 bases and J lost 0; bases outside the gene matches: 13. The CDR3 is made up of 19 amino acids. DNA for the CDR3: TGTGCCAGCTCACCCAGACAGGGGGCTATACAATCCGCTAACTATGGCTACACCTTC. It translates to CASSPRQGAIQSANYGYTF. Full variable domain (rest looked up from reference TRBV18 and TRBJ1-2): NAGVMQNPRHLVRRRGQEARLRCSPMKGHSHVYWYRQLPEEGLKFMVYLQKENIIDESGMPKERFSAEFPKEGPSILRIQQVVRGDSAAYFCASSPRQGAIQSANYGYTFGSGTRLTVV.

This rearrangement joins TRBV6-5 to TRBJ2-3; tentative D call: TRBD2 (6 bases). Trimming left V 5 bases short and J 4 bases short, with 10 bases between. CDR3 length equals 13 residues. Germline CDR1 is MNHEY and CDR2 is SVGAGI. This CDR3 reads CASSLLASDTQYF. In DNA, the CDR3 is TGTGCCAGCAGTCTACTAGCTTCAGATACGCAGTATTTT.